This TCR beta chain is from a study of metastatic and nonmetastatic thyroid tumors. Trimming shortened V by 5 bases and J by 4 bases, and 20 bases separated the two germline ends. CDR1 is SGHRS and CDR2 is YFSETQ in the germline V gene. CDR3 size: 16 residues. No treatment had been given to any patient before thyroid surgery. TCRdb re-analyzed the PCR reads through MiXCR. The table lists 6,000 to 8,500 clones, roughly a quarter of them singletons. This clone was seen just once. This sequence joins TRBV5-1 and TRBJ2-3; weak D call: TRBD1 (5 bases). The sample consisted of adjacent normal tissue. The receptor comes from a male donor with papillary thyroid cancer or a benign thyroid nodule (not recorded which). Some clones in this sample may be carry-over from other donors' samples. CDR3 loop: CASRLIRAEVADTQYF. In nucleotides, the CDR3 is TGCGCCAGCAGATTGATCAGGGCGGAAGTCGCAGATACGCAGTATTTT.